One sample yielded the 24 T cell receptor beta chains listed below, sequenced in a study of blood T cells in healthy people across ages. For the second PCR, which ran for about 6 to 11 cycles, a sample-barcoded 5' primer and a J-beta primer mix were used. TCRdb reanalysed the 5' RACE reads using MiXCR and keeps one entry per CDR3 protein. The table lists 780,000 or so distinct CDR3 sequences, roughly 25% of them singletons, with around 3.6% in the top ten. These sequences were also reported in another study, on T cells of mothers and their children.

Sequencing input: blood. The receptors here all came from a boy between 10 and 17 years old in good health.

The chain's CDR3 is CASSPREGAGYEQYF. The CDR3 bases are TGTGCCAGCAGTCCCCGCGAGGGCGCTGGCTACGAGCAGTACTTC. V usage is TRBV12-3 or TRBV12-4 and J usage is TRBJ2-7, with a tentative D call TRBD2 (5 bases). The CDR3 length is 15 residues. Trimming cost V 5 bases and J 3 bases, with 17 bases left between them.

The J gene is TRBJ2-1, the V gene TRBV5-1; 8 nucleotides align to TRBD2. The DNA end is more similar to TRBJ2-7, so the J call may be wrong. Germline lookup yields CDR1 SGHRS and CDR2 YFSETQ. CDR3 length: 15 residues. The DNA for the CDR3 is TGCGCCAGCAGCTTGTGGAGCGGGGGTTCCTACGAGCAGTACTTC. Protein: CASSLWSGGSYEQYF.

The chain links TRBV6-5 to TRBJ1-2; 11 nucleotides line up with TRBD1. V dropped 5 bases and J dropped 2; count of bases not matched to a gene: 7. This CDR3 has 16 amino acids. Germline CDR1 is MNHEY and CDR2 is SVGAGI. The CDR3: CASSVTRTGGNYGYTF. The CDR3 bases are TGTGCCAGCAGTGTTACGAGGACAGGGGGCAACTATGGCTACACCTTC.

This clonotype was found once. The chain combines TRBV12-3 or TRBV12-4 with TRBJ2-1; no clear D gene. The CDR3 has 11 residues. The V and J ends lost 5 bases and 8 bases respectively, with 7 bases between them. The CDR3 is CASSPTYEQFF. The CDR3 bases are TGTGCCAGCAGTCCGACTTATGAGCAGTTCTTC.

This clonotype has just a few counts. CDR3 DNA: TGTGCCAGCAGACCCGACAGTCAACCCTACAATGAGCAGTTCTTC. Translated: CASRPDSQPYNEQFF. The V gene is TRBV28, the J gene TRBJ2-1; possible D gene TRBD1, 5 bases. The CDR3 spans 15 residues. The germline V gene encodes CDR1 MDHEN and CDR2 SYDVKM. The V and J ends lost 6 bases and 2 bases respectively, with 14 bases between them.

This clonotype was observed a handful of times. The genes are TRBV12-3 or TRBV12-4 and TRBJ2-7; the D gene is possibly TRBD2 (5 bases). This CDR3 contains 14 residues. Trimming took off 2 bases at V and 1 base at J, with 9 bases between the two ends. The CDR3 sequence is CASSLPGLSYEQYF. CDR3 bases: TGTGCCAGCAGTTTACCAGGACTTTCCTACGAGCAGTACTTC.

This clonotype turned up a few times. Without the conserved terminal phenylalanine or tryptophan, this CDR3 likely stems from a read error. The J gene is TRBJ2-7, the V gene TRBV29-1, with a possible D match to TRBD2 (5 bases). Per the germline V gene, CDR1 is SQVTM and CDR2 is ANQGSEA. The germline V and J ends were trimmed by 1 base and 2 bases, with 12 bases remaining between them. This CDR3 has 14 residues. The CDR3 reads CSVEVPGGPYEQYS. CDR3 bases: TGCAGCGTTGAAGTACCAGGAGGTCCCTACGAGCAGTACTCC.

This clonotype was found a few times. The CDR3 protein is CASSQKGIQYF. For the CDR3, the DNA is TGTGCCAGCAGTCAGAAAGGCATTCAGTACTTC. The chain recombines TRBV7-2 with TRBJ2-4, with D unclear. V was clipped by 6 bases and J by 9 bases, with 9 bases between them. The germline CDR1 and CDR2 sequences are SGHTA and FQGNSA. This CDR3 has 11 amino acids.

The chain carries TRBV7-9 and TRBJ2-1; D is undetermined. With the DNA end fitting TRBJ2-7 better, the J assignment may be wrong. The germline V gene encodes CDR1 SEHNR and CDR2 FQNEAQ (reference sequence). This CDR3 has 15 residues. The DNA for the CDR3 is TGTGCCAGCAGCCCCCCCCAACCGCTCGGCCCCGGGCAGTACTTC. Its protein product is CASSPPQPLGPGQYF.

The chain carries TRBV7-2 and TRBJ1-2, with D possibly TRBD1 on 6 matching bases. V dropped 8 bases and J dropped 4 bases, with 14 bases sitting between them. The CDR3 consists of 13 residues. Germline V gene sequence: CDR1 SGHTA, CDR2 FQGNSA. CDR3 bases: TGTGCCAGCGCGAACAGGGTCGCCTATGGCTACACCTTC. Encoded protein: CASANRVAYGYTF.

There are a few counts of this clonotype. The chain combines TRBV7-9 with TRBJ2-1; a weak D match, TRBD1 (5 bases). The CDR3 is 13 residues long. Trimming pared 5 bases from V and 6 bases from J, leaving 11 bases between. The germline V gene encodes CDR1 SEHNR and CDR2 FQNEAQ (reference sequence). The DNA for the CDR3 is TGTGCCAGCAGCCCCAGGGTTAGCAATGAGCAGTTCTTC. Translated, it gives CASSPRVSNEQFF.

This clonotype was counted many times. V and J are TRBV10-3 and TRBJ2-1, with 7 bases aligning to TRBD2. Losses at the gene ends were 10 bases for V and 5 bases for J; bases not matched to a gene: 17. The CDR3 loop spans 16 amino acids. The V gene's germline CDR1 is ENHRY and CDR2 SYGVKD. The CDR3 region has the DNA TGTGCCACCCAGGCAAATCTAGCGGAACGGCACAATGAGCAGTTCTTC. As protein: CATQANLAERHNEQFF.

DNA for the CDR3: TGCAGTGCTAGAGGGGCGGGAGCGGGAAATGAGCAGTTCTTC. Translation: CSARGAGAGNEQFF. The J gene is TRBJ2-1, the V gene TRBV20-1, with 7 bases that match TRBD2. The length of the CDR3 is 14 residues. CDR1 and CDR2 from the germline V gene are DFQATT and SNEGSKA (reference sequence). The ends lost 1 base at V and 7 bases at J; junction bases unmatched: 7.

The chain combines TRBV9 with TRBJ1-1, with D hard to call. The V end was cut by 7 bases, the J end by 10 bases, with 8 bases between. The CDR3 runs to 9 residues. Germline CDR1 SGDLS, CDR2 YYNGEE. Here the CDR3 reads CASPSPAFF. The CDR3 region has the DNA TGTGCCAGCCCGTCCCCAGCTTTCTTT.

This clonotype turned up a few times. This chain links TRBV4-3 with TRBJ2-2, with D possibly TRBD2 on 5 matching bases. The CDR3 totals 16 residues. Deletions cut 0 bases from V and 0 bases from J, with 8 bases between. Germline V lookup: CDR1 LGHNA, CDR2 YSLEER. CDR3 loop: CASSQDDGANTGELFF. The CDR3 DNA reads as TGCGCCAGCAGCCAAGATGACGGGGCGAACACCGGGGAGCTGTTTTTT.

CDR3 in amino acids: CAIRTQGAGTDTQYF. CDR3 in DNA: TGTGCCATCAGAACCCAGGGGGCTGGGACAGATACGCAGTATTTT. V and J are TRBV10-3 and TRBJ2-3; TRBD1 aligns across 8 bases. The CDR3 is 15 residues long. The germline gives CDR1 ENHRY, CDR2 SYGVKD. The J segment lost 3 bases and the V segment lost 6 bases, leaving 8 bases of the junction unmatched.

There are a few counts of this clonotype. The V and J genes are TRBV29-1 and TRBJ2-5; TRBD1 agrees at 8 bases. CDR3 length: 12 amino acids. With V trimmed by 3 bases and J by 3 bases, 0 bases remained unmatched. CDR1 is SQVTM, CDR2 ANQGSEA, per germline. This CDR3 reads CSVEDREETQYF. The CDR3 DNA follows: TGCAGCGTTGAGGACAGGGAAGAGACCCAGTACTTC.

This chain uses TRBV29-1 with TRBJ2-1; unclear D gene. Judging by the DNA end, TRBJ2-7 fits better; the J call may be wrong. CDR3 length: 14 residues. CDR1 and CDR2 (germline): SQVTM, ANQGSEA. CDR3 in amino acids: CSVGTGIRNYEQYF. The CDR3 nucleotides are TGCAGCGTTGGGACGGGTATTAGGAATTACGAGCAGTACTTC.

This CDR3 is CASSLAKASPETQYF. DNA of the CDR3: TGTGCCAGCAGCTTGGCCAAGGCTAGCCCAGAGACCCAGTACTTC. The gene calls are TRBV5-8 and TRBJ2-5; D perhaps matches TRBD2 (5 bases). From germline, CDR1 is SGHTS and CDR2 YDEGEE. The CDR3 is 15 amino acids. V gave up 0 bases and J gave up 4 bases, with 13 bases separating them.

The chain employs TRBV7-3 and TRBJ2-5, with 9 bases fitting TRBD2. The CDR3 runs 15 residues. V lost 3 bases to trimming and J lost 4 bases; unmatched junction nucleotides: 6. The germline V gene encodes CDR1 SGHTA and CDR2 FQGTGA. Written as DNA, the CDR3 is TGTGCCAGCAGCTTCTTTGCGGGAGGGTTAGAGACCCAGTACTTC. This gives the protein CASSFFAGGLETQYF.

This clonotype was picked up a small number of times. The chain recombines TRBV3-1 with TRBJ2-2; weak D call: TRBD2 (5 bases). The CDR3 covers 15 residues. V lost 2 bases and J 5 bases, leaving 12 bases between the germline ends. The V gene's germline CDR1 is LGHDT and CDR2 YNNKEL (reference sequence). DNA of the CDR3: TGTGCCAGCAGCCAACCCCATACGGGAACCGGGGAGCTGTTTTTT. Translation gives CASSQPHTGTGELFF. The entire variable domain, with the rest obtained from reference TRBV3-1 and TRBJ2-2, is as follows: DTAVSQTPKYLVTQMGNDKSIKCEQNLGHDTMYWYKQDSKKFLKIMFSYNNKELIINETVPNRFSPKSPDKAHLNLHINSLELGDSAVYFCASSQPHTGTGELFFGEGSRLTVL.

This clonotype was seen more than once but under ten times. V usage is TRBV7-3 and J usage is TRBJ1-4; a possible D gene is TRBD1 (5 bases). The length of the CDR3 is 16 residues. The germline V gene encodes CDR1 SGHTA and CDR2 FQGTGA. Trimming took 5 bases from V and 6 from J, leaving 19 bases between them. CDR3 sequence reads: CASSPTRPTVYEKLFF. The CDR3 nucleotides are TGTGCCAGCAGCCCAACGCGACCGACAGTATATGAAAAACTGTTTTTT.

This clonotype appeared a few times. The chain has TRBV28 and TRBJ2-5; possible D gene TRBD2, 5 bases. Judging by the DNA end, TRBJ2-1 fits better; the J call may be wrong. The germline gives CDR1 MDHEN, CDR2 SYDVKM. This CDR3 contains 14 residues. The DNA of the CDR3 is TGTGCCAGCAGTTCCCCTCGGACTGTCGGTGAGCAGTTCTTC. Protein product: CASSSPRTVGEQFF.

The rearrangement joins TRBV20-1 to TRBJ2-3, with unresolved D. Germline CDR1 and CDR2: DFQATT and SNEGSKA (reference sequence). V was trimmed by 2 bases and J by 5 bases, leaving 8 bases between them. The CDR3 is 12 residues long. The CDR3 here is CSARLGGDTQYF. In DNA, the CDR3 is TGCAGTGCTAGATTGGGCGGAGATACGCAGTATTTT.